This record covers a single TCR beta chain. This record belongs to a study of brain T cells in children with intractable seizures. Generated by immunoSEQ multiplex PCR, the TCRdb table keeps only in-frame clones and is missing some. The repertoire holds about 340,000 clones, with about 94% as singletons. Time point described: blood from clinic visit 5 months post-surgery; TSC patient then seizure free. The CDR3 loop spans 16 amino acids. The V end lost 1 base, the J end lost 0 bases, and 10 bases lay between the germline ends. Germline assignment: CDR1 MGHRA and CDR2 YSYEKL. This specimen consisted of peripheral blood, obtained roughly 5 months after surgery. This clonotype originated in a boy under two years old with tuberous sclerosis and intractable seizures. This chain links TRBV4-1 with TRBJ2-1; TRBD2 might be the D (5 bases). CDR3 residues: CASSQAERVSYNEQFF. CDR3 bases: TGCGCCAGCAGCCAAGCTGAGAGGGTCTCCTACAATGAGCAGTTCTTC.